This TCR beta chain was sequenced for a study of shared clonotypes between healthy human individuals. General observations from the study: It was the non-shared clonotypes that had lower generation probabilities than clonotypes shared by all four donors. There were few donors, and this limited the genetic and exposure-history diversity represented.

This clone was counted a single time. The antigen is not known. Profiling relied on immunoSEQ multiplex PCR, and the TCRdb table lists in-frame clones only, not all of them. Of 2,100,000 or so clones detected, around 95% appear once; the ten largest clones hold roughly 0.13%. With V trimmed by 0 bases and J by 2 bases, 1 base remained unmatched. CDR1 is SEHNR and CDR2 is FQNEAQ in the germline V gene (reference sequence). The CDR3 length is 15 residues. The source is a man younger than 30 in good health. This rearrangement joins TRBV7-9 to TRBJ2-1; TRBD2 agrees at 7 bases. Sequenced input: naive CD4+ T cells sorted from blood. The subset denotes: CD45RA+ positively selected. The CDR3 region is CASSLAGGPYNEQFF. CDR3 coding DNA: TGTGCCAGCAGCTTAGCGGGAGGGCCCTACAATGAGCAGTTCTTC.